This T cell receptor beta chain was identified during a study of blood T cell repertoires in COVID-19. In the study overall: Sites across the United States, Italy and Spain contributed samples from acute and convalescent COVID-19. Sources were T cells, B-cell-depleted T cells, or PBMCs; the material itself was cDNA or gDNA.

From germline, CDR1 is MNHEY and CDR2 SVGAGI. The CDR3 runs 14 residues. For this clone: A junction boundary mismatches the germline segment, possibly from a read error.

Original methodology: Amplifying reference gene primers gave estimates of nucleated cell counts. Sequencing was performed with immunoSEQ multiplex PCR; in TCRdb, only in-frame clones are kept and a portion is missing. The V and J calls and the clone size are those of that table, but D and trimming were determined from the DNA. This table has roughly 39,000 clones, more than 80% appearing once. The sequenced sample was peripheral blood. The clonotype was recovered from a man aged 25-45 years with active or convalescent COVID-19. This chain connects TRBV6-5 to TRBJ1-6, with TRBD1 matching over 7 bases. The CDR3 here is CAGRSGGYNSPLHF. CDR3 DNA: TGTGCCGGCAGATCAGGGGGCTATAATTCACCCCTCCACTTT.